The 15 T cell receptor beta chains given below trace back to one sample, sequenced in a study of tumor and adjacent non-tumor tissue in lung cancer. No cell sorting was done before RNA was extracted from the tissue. A modified ARM-PCR protocol with three rounds of nested PCR amplified TCRbeta. MiXCR was run by TCRdb on the multiplex PCR reads, yielding one entry per CDR3 protein. This repertoire shows 100,000 to 150,000 distinct CDR3 sequences, 60% to 70% found once; its top ten account for roughly 13%. Sequencing was carried out using lung tumor tissue. The source is a man aged 25-45 years with non-small cell lung cancer.

To note about this clonotype: This may stem from a read error, because a much larger clone lies one nucleotide away. The chain links TRBV6-6 to TRBJ2-7; D remains unclear. Trimming left V 6 bases short and J 7 bases short, with 13 bases between. Germline CDR1 is MNHNY and CDR2 is SVGAGI (reference sequence). This CDR3 comprises 12 residues. CDR3 sequence: CASSSLGEEQYF. CDR3 in DNA: TGTGCCAGCAGCTCCCTCGGCGAGGAGCAGTACTTC.

On this clonotype: This may arise from a read error, as a much more abundant clone is one base away. The rearrangement joins TRBV12-3 or TRBV12-4 to TRBJ2-7, with 9 bases matching TRBD2. V trimming: 9 bases; J trimming: 5 bases; junction bases outside the gene matches: 11. This CDR3 region has 14 residues. The CDR3 nucleotides are TGTGCCAGTGCCCCGATTAGCGGGAGAGACGAGCAGTACTTC. Translated, it gives CASAPISGRDEQYF.

As concerns this clonotype: This sequence may be a read error, since a much larger clone differs from it by one base. The V gene is TRBV20-1, the J gene TRBJ2-1; 8 positions agree with TRBD2. This CDR3 is 13 amino acids long. Germline assignment: CDR1 DFQATT and CDR2 SNEGSKA (reference sequence). J lost 9 bases, V lost 3 bases, and 7 bases had no gene match. The CDR3 bases are TGCAGTGCTAGTTGGCTAGCGGGCAGTGAGCAGTTCTTC. Protein sequence: CSASWLAGSEQFF.

This clonotype occurred once. J is TRBJ2-7 and V is TRBV20-1; TRBD2 matches 11 bases. V shed 7 bases, J shed 3 bases, and the junction held 8 bases outside the gene matches. CDR1 and CDR2 from the germline V gene are DFQATT and SNEGSKA (reference sequence). The CDR3 runs 14 residues. Written as DNA, the CDR3 is TGCAGTGTTCCCTTAGCGGGGGGGAACTACGAGCAGTACTTC. Protein sequence: CSVPLAGGNYEQYF.

To note about this clonotype: One junction end disagrees with the germline gene, perhaps due to a read error. The chain combines TRBV20-1 with TRBJ2-7; 11 bases align to TRBD1. There are 16 residues in the CDR3. The germline V gene encodes CDR1 DFQATT and CDR2 SNEGSKA (reference sequence). The CDR3 DNA follows: TGCGGTGCTAGGATCCCGGGACAGGGGGTTCCCTACGAGCAGTACTTC. Its translation is CGARIPGQGVPYEQYF.

The table lists this clonotype with a few counts. This may come from a read error, since a much larger clone is one base off. The chain is built from TRBV6-2 or TRBV6-3 and TRBJ1-5; D gene ambiguous. The CDR3 runs to 14 residues. Per the germline V gene, CDR1 is MNHEY and CDR2 is SVGEGT. Here the CDR3 reads CASALGVSSQPQHF. The CDR3 DNA reads TGTGCCAGCGCTCTTGGGGTTAGCAGTCAGCCCCAGCATTTT.

The genes are TRBV20-1 and TRBJ1-2, with a weak D call TRBD1 (5 bases). Trimming pared 3 bases from V and 4 bases from J, leaving 12 bases between. This CDR3 comprises 13 residues. Per the germline V gene, CDR1 is DFQATT and CDR2 is SNEGSKA (reference sequence). This chain's CDR3 is CSASLPGLYGYTF. Here the CDR3 DNA reads TGCAGTGCTAGTCTCCCAGGGCTCTATGGCTACACCTTC.

As for this clonotype: Since a much larger clone is just one base distant, this may be a read error. The rearrangement uses TRBV6-5 and TRBJ1-2; D is unresolved. CDR3 length: 16 amino acids. The germline V gene has CDR1 MNHEY and CDR2 SVGAGI. CDR3 sequence reads: CTSSYSVTRTNYGYTF. For the CDR3, the DNA is TGTACCAGCAGTTACTCGGTGACGCGAACTAACTATGGCTACACCTTC.

With regard to this clonotype: This could be a read error, since a much larger clone is one nucleotide away. The chain uses TRBV20-1 and TRBJ2-3, with 10 bases that match TRBD1. CDR3 length: 14 residues. Germline CDR1 and CDR2: DFQATT and SNEGSKA (reference sequence). CDR3 region: CSVRSTGGADTQYF. The CDR3 region has the DNA TGCAGTGTTAGATCGACAGGGGGCGCAGATACGCAGTATTTT.

About this clonotype: A junction end diverges from the germline sequence, so it may reflect a read error. The chain is built from TRBV24-1 and TRBJ2-2; either TRBD1 or TRBD2 may supply D (5 bases each). The CDR3 has 17 residues. The germline V gene encodes CDR1 KGHDR and CDR2 SFDVKD. The CDR3 region is CATSDLGEQGNTGELFF. In DNA, the CDR3 is TGTGCCACCAGCGATTTGGGGGAGCAGGGGAACACCGGGGAGCTGTTTTTT.

In this sample, this clonotype turned up once. The CDR3 does not close with the conserved phenylalanine or tryptophan, likely indicating a read error. CDR3 sequence reads: CNAHPQRAYVYTL. CDR3 DNA: TGCAATGCTCATCCACAGCGGGCCTATGTCTACACCTTA. The chain joins TRBV20-1 to TRBJ1-2; D gene ambiguous. This CDR3 region has 13 residues. Germline CDR1 reads DFQATT; CDR2 reads SNEGSKA (reference sequence).

Regarding this clonotype: At one end, the junction sequence differs from germline, possibly due to a read error. This sequence joins TRBV6-5 and TRBJ2-3, with D perhaps assigned TRBD1 or TRBD2 (5 bases each). The germline V gene has CDR1 MNHEY and CDR2 SVGAGI. The CDR3 runs 15 residues. The CDR3 DNA sequence: TGTGCCAGCAGAAAAGAGGTGGGACGCACAGATACGCACTATTTT. Translated, it gives CASRKEVGRTDTHYF.

Comment on this clonotype: Compared with germline, one end of the junction differs, possibly owing to a read error. The chain links TRBV4-3 to TRBJ1-1; D remains unclear. The CDR3 covers 12 residues. Per the germline V gene, CDR1 is LGHNA and CDR2 is YSLEER. In nucleotides, the CDR3 is TGCGCCAGCAGCCAAAATAGTAACGCGCCTCTCTTT. Residues: CASSQNSNAPLF.

The J gene is TRBJ2-1, the V gene TRBV11-3; D is ambiguous. The CDR3 contains 13 residues. The germline V gene encodes CDR1 SGHNT and CDR2 YENEEA. V gave up 5 bases and J gave up 6 bases, with 11 bases separating them. CDR3 sequence reads: CASSTILGNEQFF. In nucleotides, the CDR3 is TGTGCCAGCAGCACCATACTTGGCAATGAGCAGTTCTTC.

This clonotype was seen a single time. The junction departs from the called germline gene at one end, perhaps through a read error. The chain joins TRBV7-2 to TRBJ2-7, with D hard to call. Germline V lookup: CDR1 SGHTA, CDR2 FQGNSA. The CDR3 consists of 12 residues. CDR3 loop: CASSLYLDEHYF. The CDR3 coding sequence is TGTGCCAGCAGCTTATACCTCGACGAGCATTACTTC.